The present T cell receptor beta chain was sequenced within a study of T-cell reconstitution after alpha-beta-depleted transplantation in children. For TCRbeta, the library was prepared with unique molecular identifiers. TCRdb re-called the PCR reads through MiXCR, storing one row per CDR3 protein. The sample contains about 130,000 distinct CDR3 sequences, 9.7% of which appear only once. This CDR3 comprises 15 residues. Germline V lookup: CDR1 DFQATT, CDR2 SNEGSKA (reference sequence). Trimming cost V 5 bases and J 5 bases, with 19 bases left between them. Study-level findings and limits: It was reported that alpha-beta T cells came from several hundred expanded graft clones (about two months after transplant).

This clonotype was counted a few times. Its target is not known. The chain has TRBV20-1 and TRBJ2-1; a weak D match, TRBD2 (6 bases). Material: PBMCs, mostly from graft donor cells, obtained 180 days after TCRalphabeta/CD19-depleted stem cell transplant. This TCR came from a girl less than two years old who had a stem cell transplant for combined immunodeficiency, so the T cells may come from the graft donor. The CDR3 DNA reads as TGCAGTGCTCCTTACGGGAGATCACGCGACAATGAGCAGTTCTTC. Its protein is CSAPYGRSRDNEQFF.